The 21 T cell receptor beta chains in this list originate from one sample, sequenced in a study of technical replicates of blood from a handful of donors. Profiled with immunoSEQ multiplex PCR; TCRdb holds only in-frame clones, not every one. The data contain fewer than 95,000 clones, 91% of them singletons. Sequencing was carried out using T cells isolated from PBMCs. These receptors were obtained from a human donor in good health.

CDR3 nucleotide sequence: TGTGCCAGCAGCTTAGCAGGGGGCGGGGGCTACACCTTC. Protein: CASSLAGGGGYTF. The V and J genes are TRBV7-6 and TRBJ1-2; 7 bases match TRBD1. CDR1 and CDR2 from the germline V gene are SGHVS and FNYEAQ. This CDR3 has 13 amino acids. The ends lost 0 bases at V and 8 bases at J; junction bases unmatched: 3.

The chain carries TRBV4-1 and TRBJ1-1; no clear D. Germline CDR1 is MGHRA and CDR2 is YSYEKL. The CDR3 sequence is 12 residues long. Trimming stripped 4 bases from V and 7 bases from J, with 10 bases between. The chain's CDR3 is CASSRRYGEAFF. In nucleotides, the CDR3 is TGCGCCAGCAGCCGCAGGTACGGTGAAGCTTTCTTT.

J is TRBJ2-1 and V is TRBV9; 10 bases are shared with TRBD1. This CDR3 region has 21 residues. J lost 0 bases, V lost 3 bases, and 18 bases had no gene match. Germline lookup yields CDR1 SGDLS and CDR2 YYNGEE. DNA for the CDR3: TGTGCCAGCAGCGGGACTACGGGACAGGGGACGCGGGGGAGCTCCTACAATGAGCAGTTCTTC. Protein: CASSGTTGQGTRGSSYNEQFF. Drawing the rest from reference TRBV9 and TRBJ2-1, the complete variable domain is DSGVTQTPKHLITATGQRVTLRCSPRSGDLSVYWYQQSLDQGLQFLIQYYNGEERAKGNILERFSAQQFPDLHSELNLSSLELGDSALYFCASSGTTGQGTRGSSYNEQFFGPGTRLTVL.

The chain recombines TRBV28 with TRBJ2-5; 9 positions match TRBD1. The CDR3 runs to 15 residues. Germline V gives CDR1 MDHEN, CDR2 SYDVKM. V lost 5 bases, J lost 4 bases, and 8 bases stayed unmatched. CDR3 amino acids: CASSIAGTGRETQYF. In nucleotides, the CDR3 is TGTGCCAGCAGTATCGCCGGGACAGGGAGAGAGACCCAGTACTTC.

The DNA for the CDR3 is TGTGCCAGCAGACTACCGGGACTAGCGGGGGAGCAGTTCTTC. Its translation is CASRLPGLAGEQFF. The rearrangement joins TRBV2 to TRBJ2-1; 13 bases fit TRBD2. The CDR3 spans 14 residues. V trimming: 6 bases; J trimming: 10 bases; junction bases outside the gene matches: 6. Germline V gene sequence: CDR1 SNHLY, CDR2 FYNNEI.

This chain uses TRBV28 with TRBJ2-1; 7 nucleotides agree with TRBD1. This CDR3 has 15 residues. The trim removed 5 bases at V and 4 bases at J, leaving 8 bases unmatched. Germline values: CDR1 MDHEN, CDR2 SYDVKM. The CDR3 sequence is CASSGGQLPYNEQFF. In DNA, the CDR3 is TGTGCCAGCAGTGGGGGACAGTTGCCATACAATGAGCAGTTCTTC.

This sequence joins TRBV7-2 and TRBJ2-1; TRBD2 matches at 16 bases. CDR1 is SGHTA, CDR2 FQGNSA, per germline. The CDR3 has 14 residues. Trimming removed 3 bases from V and 14 bases from J; junction bases left unmatched: 4. CDR3 in DNA: TGTGCCAGCAGCTTGGGGACTAGCGGGAGGGCCAAGTTCTTC. Its protein is CASSLGTSGRAKFF.

This CDR3 reads CASSQGHYGYTF. In DNA, the CDR3 is TGTGCCAGCAGCCAAGGGCACTATGGCTACACCTTC. The chain uses TRBV14 and TRBJ1-2, with D unclear. V gave up 1 base and J gave up 3 bases, with 3 bases separating them. The CDR3 extends over 12 amino acids. Germline CDR1 and CDR2: SGHDN and FVKESK.

This clone was recorded only once. The chain carries TRBV10-3 and TRBJ2-3; D is ambiguous. Trimming stripped 4 bases from V and 2 bases from J, with 4 bases between. Germline values: CDR1 ENHRY, CDR2 SYGVKD. CDR3 length equals 12 residues. CDR3 coding DNA: TGTGCCATCAGTGGTATCACAGATACGCAGTATTTT. Its translation is CAISGITDTQYF.

The rearrangement uses TRBV5-1 and TRBJ2-7; TRBD1 is a possible D gene (6 bases). This CDR3 is built from 15 residues. Germline V gene data show CDR1 as SGHRS and CDR2 as YFSETQ. The V gene lost 5 bases and the J gene lost 0 bases, with 15 bases spanning the gap. This CDR3 is CASRPDRTTSYEQYF. The CDR3 DNA is TGCGCCAGCAGACCTGACAGGACGACCTCCTACGAGCAGTACTTC.

On this clone itself: Its ends do not fully match the called genes, so a read error is possible. The chain uses TRBV10-1 and TRBJ1-4, with 9 bases aligning to TRBD1. Per the germline V gene, CDR1 is WNHNN and CDR2 is SYGVQD (reference sequence). The CDR3 length is 15 residues. The DNA for the CDR3 is TGCGCCAGCAGTCAGTCGACAGGGGGGCCGGAAAAACTGTTTTTT. As protein: CASSQSTGGPEKLFF.

This clone was picked up one time. The V and J genes are TRBV7-9 and TRBJ1-2; tentatively, D is TRBD1 (5 bases). Trimming pared 10 bases from V and 6 bases from J, leaving 21 bases between. The CDR3 loop spans 14 amino acids. The germline V gene has CDR1 SEHNR and CDR2 FQNEAQ (reference sequence). In DNA, the CDR3 is TGTGCCATCTTTAATGTGGGGCAGTTGAATGGCTACACCTTC. Its translation: CAIFNVGQLNGYTF.

The chain joins TRBV6-1 to TRBJ2-1; no reliable D call. This CDR3 is built from 12 residues. Trimming left V 7 bases short and J 7 bases short, with 11 bases between. Germline assignment: CDR1 MNHNS and CDR2 SASEGT. The CDR3 is CASTPFRNEQFF. The CDR3 nucleotides read TGTGCCAGCACTCCATTTAGAAATGAGCAGTTCTTC.

The J gene is TRBJ2-3, the V gene TRBV4-1; 8 positions match TRBD1. J gave up 5 bases and V 4 bases, and 8 bases lay outside the gene matches. Germline loops: CDR1 MGHRA, CDR2 YSYEKL. CDR3 length equals 15 residues. CDR3 sequence reads: CASSRHRGWVDTQYF. In DNA form, the CDR3 reads TGCGCCAGCAGCCGACACAGGGGGTGGGTAGATACGCAGTATTTT.

This clone was seen only once. The chain recombines TRBV20-1 with TRBJ1-2; D uncertain. Germline-derived CDR1 and CDR2 are DFQATT and SNEGSKA (reference sequence). The CDR3 runs 11 residues. Trimming pared 4 bases from V and 5 bases from J, leaving 8 bases between. CDR3 loop: CSANRDYGYTF. CDR3 nucleotide sequence: TGCAGTGCTAACCGGGATTATGGCTACACCTTC.

A word on this clone: An end of the junction differs from the germline gene, which may be a read error. The chain is built from TRBV7-7 and TRBJ2-7, with D perhaps matching TRBD2 (5 bases). The CDR3 covers 15 residues. Germline CDR1 is SSHAT and CDR2 is FNYEAQ (reference sequence). The CDR3 nucleotides read TGTGCTAGCAGCTTAGCGCTGGAGTCGGTGTGCGAGCAGTACTTC. Protein sequence: CASSLALESVCEQYF.

This clone was recorded once. V and J are TRBV19 and TRBJ1-1; TRBD1 matches at 7 bases. Trimming at V came to 5 bases and at J to 4 bases, leaving 7 bases not matched to a gene. Germline lookup yields CDR1 LNHDA and CDR2 SQIVND (reference sequence). The CDR3 sequence is 14 residues long. Here the CDR3 DNA reads TGTGCCAGTAGTCAACAGGGGCCTAGCACTGAAGCTTTCTTT. Protein product: CASSQQGPSTEAFF.

This chain connects TRBV25-1 to TRBJ2-7; TRBD1 matches at 11 bases. The CDR3 consists of 13 residues. Germline CDR1 and CDR2: MGHDK and SYGVNS. The V segment lost 3 bases and the J segment 6 bases; nucleotides outside the gene matches: 1. CDR3 residues: CASSEDRGLEQYF. CDR3 in DNA: TGTGCCAGCAGTGAGGACAGGGGGCTCGAGCAGTACTTC.

The chain is built from TRBV6-6 and TRBJ2-5; TRBD1 might be the D (5 bases). This CDR3 region has 13 residues. In germline, CDR1 is MNHNY, CDR2 SVGAGI (reference sequence). Trimming took 5 bases from V and 6 from J, leaving 13 bases between them. Written as DNA, the CDR3 is TGTGCCAGCAGTAGGACATCCGGCCAGACCCAGTACTTC. Its translation: CASSRTSGQTQYF.

This chain uses TRBV7-6 with TRBJ2-5; 10 bases agree with TRBD2. Germline assignment: CDR1 SGHVS and CDR2 FNYEAQ. Germline trimming cut 5 bases from V and 0 bases from J; bases unmatched to any gene: 6. CDR3 length equals 16 residues. This chain's CDR3 is CASSQNSGGNQETQYF. CDR3 in DNA: TGTGCCAGCAGCCAAAATAGCGGGGGGAACCAAGAGACCCAGTACTTC. Combining the CDR3 with reference TRBV7-6 and TRBJ2-5 gives the whole variable domain GAGVSQSPRYKVTKRGQDVALRCDPISGHVSLYWYRQALGQGPEFLTYFNYEAQQDKSGLPNDRFSAERPEGSISTLTIQRTEQRDSAMYRCASSQNSGGNQETQYFGPGTRLLVL.

CDR3 coding DNA: TGTGCCAGCAGTGAAGTAAGGGGGTCTGGAAACACCATATATTTT. Translation: CASSEVRGSGNTIYF. This chain links TRBV6-1 with TRBJ1-3; D is perhaps TRBD1 (6 bases). Germline V gene sequence: CDR1 MNHNS, CDR2 SASEGT. The CDR3 has 15 residues. V was pared by 1 base and J by 1 base, with 8 bases between.